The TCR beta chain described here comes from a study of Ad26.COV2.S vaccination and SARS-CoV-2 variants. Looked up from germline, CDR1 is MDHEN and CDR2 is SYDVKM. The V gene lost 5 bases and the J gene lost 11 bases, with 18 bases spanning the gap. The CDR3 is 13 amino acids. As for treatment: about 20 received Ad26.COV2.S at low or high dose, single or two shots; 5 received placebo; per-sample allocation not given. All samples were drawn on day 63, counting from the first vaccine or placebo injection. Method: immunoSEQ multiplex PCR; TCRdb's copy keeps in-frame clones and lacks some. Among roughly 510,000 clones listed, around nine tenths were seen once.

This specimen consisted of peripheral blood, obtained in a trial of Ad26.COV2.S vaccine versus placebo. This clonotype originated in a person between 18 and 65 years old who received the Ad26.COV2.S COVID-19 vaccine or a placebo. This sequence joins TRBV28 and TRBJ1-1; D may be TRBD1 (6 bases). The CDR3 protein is CASSLPRGFGAFF. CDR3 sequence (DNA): TGTGCCAGCAGTCTCCCCAGGGGATTCGGCGCTTTCTTT.